The rows below give T cell receptor beta chains drawn from one sample of a study of T cell changes during pregnancy in multiple sclerosis. TCRdb keeps only in-frame clones here, not all; method: immunoSEQ multiplex PCR. The data hold approximately 89,000 clones, with roughly 93% observed a single time. The sample consisted of peripheral blood, taken in the third trimester of pregnancy. The receptors stem from a female donor with multiple sclerosis, enrolled in a pregnancy study. CDR3s include the opening cysteine and the closing phenylalanine or tryptophan. The D gene is left open where the match is weak. A row's size may be missing; if present it is once, few, many or a size class.

V: TRBV13; J: TRBJ2-7; size: NA; D: NA; CDR3: CASSLGAGASYEQYF; DNA: TGTGCCAGCAGCTTAGGGGCAGGGGCGTCCTACGAGCAGTACTTC
V: TRBV5-8; J: TRBJ1-1; size: NA; D: NA; CDR3: CASMNGFLNTEAFF; DNA: TGTGCCAGCATGAATGGCTTCTTGAACACTGAAGCTTTCTTT
V: TRBV28; J: TRBJ2-5; size: NA; D: TRBD1; CDR3: CASSTRDRAQETQYF; DNA: TGTGCCAGCAGTACACGGGACAGGGCTCAAGAGACCCAGTACTTC
V: TRBV5-4; J: TRBJ2-2; size: NA; D: TRBD2; CDR3: CASSSGLVSTGELFF; DNA: TGTGCCAGCAGCTCGGGACTAGTCTCAACCGGGGAGCTGTTTTTT
V: TRBV19; J: TRBJ1-1; size: NA; D: NA; CDR3: CASSIRDITEAFF; DNA: TGTGCCAGTAGTATACGAGATATCACTGAAGCTTTCTTT
V: TRBV25-1; J: TRBJ2-3; size: NA; D: TRBD2; CDR3: CASRRTSASGDTQYF; DNA: TGTGCCAGCCGTCGGACTAGCGCATCCGGAGATACGCAGTATTTT
V: TRBV6-5; J: TRBJ1-1; size: once; D: NA; CDR3: CASSYSILLPNTEAFF; DNA: TGTGCCAGCAGTTACTCGATACTGTTGCCGAACACTGAAGCTTTCTTT
V: TRBV6-1; J: TRBJ2-5; size: NA; D: NA; CDR3: CASSDAGTVETQYF; DNA: TGTGCCAGCAGTGATGCGGGGACTGTAGAGACCCAGTACTTC
V: TRBV6-1; J: TRBJ1-2; size: NA; D: TRBD1; CDR3: CASSVGQGPSYGYTF; DNA: TGTGCCAGCAGTGTGGGACAGGGCCCGTCCTATGGCTACACCTTC
V: TRBV6-5; J: TRBJ1-5; size: NA; D: NA; CDR3: CASSYRQASQPQHF; DNA: TGTGCCAGCAGTTACCGACAGGCAAGTCAGCCCCAGCATTTT
V: TRBV19; J: TRBJ1-1; size: NA; D: NA; CDR3: CASRGGGFWSTEAFF; DNA: TGTGCCAGTAGGGGGGGAGGCTTTTGGAGCACTGAAGCTTTCTTT
V: TRBV30; J: TRBJ1-1; size: NA; D: NA; CDR3: CAWARGGKTFF; DNA: TGTGCCTGGGCGCGGGGGGGTAAGACTTTCTTT
V: TRBV19; J: TRBJ2-5; size: NA; D: TRBD2; CDR3: CASSPGGVETQYF; DNA: TGTGCCAGTAGTCCGGGAGGTGTTGAGACCCAGTACTTC